This T cell receptor (beta chain) was observed in a study of STAT3 mutations in large granular lymphocyte leukemia. About the study: Over half of T-LGLL patients had one or more immunosuppressive regimens.

Study-level findings and limits: No sample exists from the first appearance of each clone. At least one immunodominant TCR beta clonotype appeared in every T-cell large granular lymphocyte leukemia patient. Suggested: STAT3 mutation was not the ancestral event for these clonal expansions. Sampling intervals varied between patients and samples.

Per germline, CDR1 KGHSH and CDR2 LQKENI. The CDR3 extends over 14 amino acids. Trimming cost V 3 bases and J 6 bases; bases outside gene matches: 2. As concerns this clone: What it binds is not known.

Data came from immunoSEQ multiplex PCR; TCRdb stores just in-frame clones and leaves some out. Among 4,700 or so clones, roughly three fifths were seen once, and the ten largest hold around three fifths. The sequenced material came from peripheral blood mononuclear cells. The clonotype originates from a male patient aged 50 to 59 with T-cell large granular lymphocyte leukemia. Some clones in this sample may be carry-over from other donors' samples. The genes are TRBV18 and TRBJ2-1, with 10 bases fitting TRBD2. CDR3 region: CASSPGLALNEQFF. In DNA, the CDR3 is TGTGCCAGCTCACCGGGACTAGCGCTCAATGAGCAGTTCTTC. Complete variable domain (other parts from reference TRBV18 and TRBJ2-1): NAGVMQNPRHLVRRRGQEARLRCSPMKGHSHVYWYRQLPEEGLKFMVYLQKENIIDESGMPKERFSAEFPKEGPSILRIQQVVRGDSAAYFCASSPGLALNEQFFGPGTRLTVL.